The clone carrying this TCR beta chain was counted at least ten times. Its target is not known. This record belongs to a study of CD8 T cells in ankylosing spondylitis. Notes on the study in general: A TCR beta motif of roughly eight highly homologous variants seemed to mark ankylosing spondylitis blood.

TCRdb called the 5' RACE reads again in MiXCR, with one record for every CDR3 protein. Among some 220,000 distinct CDR3 sequences listed, about 7.3% were seen once. CDR3 size: 13 residues. Germline assignment: CDR1 SGHAT and CDR2 FQNNGV. The V gene lost 0 bases and the J gene lost 7 bases, with 9 bases spanning the gap. This sequence joins TRBV11-2 and TRBJ1-2, with D unresolved. The specimen sequenced was blood, either unsorted or a sorted T cell fraction (not recorded which). This clonotype was sampled from a male donor with ankylosing spondylitis. The CDR3 sequence: CASSLDGVSGYTF. The DNA of the CDR3 is TGTGCCAGCAGCTTAGATGGAGTTAGTGGCTACACCTTC.